The 16 T cell receptor beta chains presented below share a single source sample, sequenced in a study of cytomegalovirus exposure and HLA in healthy donors. The study ran its PCR with 60 Vbeta and 13 Jbeta primers. Measured with immunoSEQ multiplex PCR; TCRdb has only the in-frame clones, and not every one. Of about 180,000 clones listed, roughly 85% are singletons. Sequenced input: PBMCs. The source of these receptors is a woman aged 35 to 49 in good health and CMV-seronegative.

The chain carries TRBV30 and TRBJ2-1; 10 bases line up with TRBD1. The CDR3 covers 15 residues. The germline V gene has CDR1 GTSNPN and CDR2 SVGIG (reference sequence). V was pared by 3 bases and J by 6 bases, with 8 bases of the junction left unmatched. The CDR3 loop is CAWRSGDRGVNEQFF. The CDR3 DNA is TGTGCCTGGAGGTCCGGGGACAGGGGAGTCAATGAGCAGTTCTTC.

This chain connects TRBV27 to TRBJ2-5; D is possibly TRBD1 (6 bases). The end of the DNA is better explained by TRBJ2-7, so the J call may be wrong. The CDR3 is made up of 14 amino acids. From germline, CDR1 is MNHEY and CDR2 SMNVEV (reference sequence). The chain's CDR3 is CASSSRTGSYEQYF. The CDR3 DNA is TGTGCCAGCAGTTCCCGTACAGGGTCCTACGAGCAGTACTTC.

The V and J genes are TRBV7-2 and TRBJ1-1; 7 nucleotides match TRBD1. V shed 5 bases, J shed 6 bases, and the junction held 12 bases outside the gene matches. This CDR3 is 15 amino acids long. Germline CDR1 reads SGHTA; CDR2 reads FQGNSA. CDR3 DNA sequence: TGTGCCAGCAGCCCCTTAGGGGGCAGGGCCGCTGAAGCTTTCTTT. It is translated as CASSPLGGRAAEAFF.

A note on this clone: Relative to the germline gene, one junction end is altered; a read error may explain this. The V and J genes are TRBV7-7 and TRBJ2-5, with D tentatively TRBD1 (6 bases). The CDR3 sequence is 14 residues long. CDR1 and CDR2 (germline): SSHAT, FNYEAQ (reference sequence). The CDR3 region is CASSLHRGTETQYF. For the CDR3, the DNA is TGTGCTAGCAGCTTGCATAGGGGGACGGAGACCCAGTACTTC.

V gene TRBV2 combines with J gene TRBJ2-5; 8 bases are shared with TRBD1. Per germline, CDR1 SNHLY and CDR2 FYNNEI. The CDR3 is 13 amino acids. The V and J ends lost 7 bases and 5 bases, in that order; junction bases with no gene match: 6. CDR3 DNA: TGTGCCAGCACAATAGACAGGGGTGAGACCCAGTACTTC. Protein: CASTIDRGETQYF. Combining the CDR3 with reference TRBV2 and TRBJ2-5 gives the whole variable domain EPEVTQTPSHQVTQMGQEVILRCVPISNHLYFYWYRQILGQKVEFLVSFYNNEISEKSEIFDDQFSVERPDGSNFTLKIRSTKLEDSAMYFCASTIDRGETQYFGPGTRLLVL.

Remarks on this clone: This sample includes further DNA sequences coding for the same CDR3. The chain is built from TRBV4-1 and TRBJ1-6, with 8 bases that match TRBD1. The CDR3 spans 16 residues. Germline V CDR1 and CDR2: MGHRA, YSYEKL. V shed 4 bases, J shed 7 bases, and the junction held 9 bases outside the gene matches. CDR3 in amino acids: CASSLPPDRVNSPLHF. CDR3 nucleotides: TGCGCCAGCAGCCTACCTCCGGACAGGGTGAATTCACCCCTCCACTTT.

This clone has only a few counts. The J gene is TRBJ2-7, the V gene TRBV2; TRBD2 matches at 12 bases. CDR1 SNHLY and CDR2 FYNNEI come from the germline V gene. The CDR3 consists of 15 residues. The ends lost 6 bases at V and 7 bases at J; junction bases unmatched: 10. CDR3 DNA sequence: TGTGCCAGCAGGGAACTAGCGGGAGGCCGAGGGGAGCAGTACTTC. This translates into CASRELAGGRGEQYF.

This chain links TRBV10-3 with TRBJ1-2, with D unresolved. The germline CDR1 and CDR2 sequences are ENHRY and SYGVKD. The CDR3 is made up of 14 amino acids. Trimming pared 0 bases from V and 8 bases from J, leaving 13 bases between. The CDR3 coding sequence is TGTGCCATCAGTGAGTCAGCGGACGGCTGGGGCTACACCTTC. Translating gives CAISESADGWGYTF.

The genes are TRBV29-1 and TRBJ2-7; the match to TRBD1 covers 9 bases. CDR1 SQVTM and CDR2 ANQGSEA come from the germline V gene. V shed 4 bases and J 1 base; nucleotides not matched to a gene: 8. CDR3 length: 15 amino acids. Here the CDR3 reads CSVAGQGRRSYEQYF. The CDR3 DNA sequence: TGCAGCGTTGCGGGACAGGGCCGTCGATCCTACGAGCAGTACTTC.

V is TRBV9 and J is TRBJ2-3, with D possibly matching TRBD1 (5 bases). The CDR3 contains 12 residues. V gave up 0 bases and J gave up 6 bases, with 5 bases separating them. The germline V gene has CDR1 SGDLS and CDR2 YYNGEE. The CDR3 nucleotides are TGTGCCAGCAGCGTAGAGGGGGATACGCAGTATTTT. The encoded protein is CASSVEGDTQYF.

This sequence joins TRBV19 and TRBJ2-5; the match to TRBD2 covers 10 bases. The CDR3 spans 15 residues. Per the germline V gene, CDR1 is LNHDA and CDR2 is SQIVND (reference sequence). Germline trimming cut 4 bases from V and 4 bases from J; bases unmatched to any gene: 6. The CDR3 protein is CASSRPSGRGETQYF. The CDR3 coding sequence is TGTGCCAGTAGTAGGCCAAGCGGGAGGGGAGAGACCCAGTACTTC.

This clone came up once. Other DNA sequences within the sample encode an identical CDR3. This chain connects TRBV9 to TRBJ1-1; the match to TRBD1 covers 7 bases. The V segment lost 3 bases and the J segment 1 base; nucleotides outside the gene matches: 0. Germline lookup yields CDR1 SGDLS and CDR2 YYNGEE. The CDR3 is made up of 13 amino acids. The CDR3 DNA is TGTGCCAGCAGCGCAGGGGGGAACACTGAAGCTTTCTTT. This codes for CASSAGGNTEAFF. Looking up the rest from reference TRBV9 and TRBJ1-1 gives the full variable domain: DSGVTQTPKHLITATGQRVTLRCSPRSGDLSVYWYQQSLDQGLQFLIQYYNGEERAKGNILERFSAQQFPDLHSELNLSSLELGDSALYFCASSAGGNTEAFFGQGTRLTVV.

CDR3: CASSKALRQGEGYEQYF. The DNA for the CDR3 is TGTGCCAGCAGCAAAGCGCTTCGACAGGGAGAGGGCTACGAGCAGTACTTC. The chain uses TRBV21-1 and TRBJ2-7; TRBD1 is taken as the D call from the table, unchecked against the DNA. TRBV21-1 is reported as a pseudogene. This CDR3 is 17 amino acids long.

Only one count was recorded for this clone. The CDR3 protein is CASSLVQGRSDEQFF. Here the CDR3 DNA reads TGCGCCAGCAGCTTGGTTCAGGGGAGAAGTGATGAGCAGTTCTTC. The V and J genes are TRBV5-1 and TRBJ2-1; maybe TRBD1 (6 bases). The CDR3 sequence is 15 residues long. Between the trimmed V and J ends, which lost 0 bases and 8 bases, there was a span of 15 bases. CDR1 and CDR2 (germline): SGHRS, YFSETQ.

CDR3 sequence reads: CASSTDRGPYGYTF. The CDR3 DNA sequence: TGTGCCAGTAGTACTGACAGGGGTCCTTATGGCTACACCTTC. This chain uses TRBV19 with TRBJ1-2, with TRBD1 matching over 8 bases. Germline V gene lookup returns CDR1 LNHDA and CDR2 SQIVND (reference sequence). V dropped 4 bases and J dropped 5; count of bases not matched to a gene: 6. The CDR3 has 14 residues. Full variable domain (missing parts from reference TRBV19 and TRBJ1-2): DGGITQSPKYLFRKEGQNVTLSCEQNLNHDAMYWYRQDPGQGLRLIYYSQIVNDFQKGDIAEGYSVSREKKESFPLTVTSAQKNPTAFYLCASSTDRGPYGYTFGSGTRLTVV.

This clone appeared once. The J gene is TRBJ1-5, the V gene TRBV9; perhaps TRBD1 as D (6 bases). Germline V gives CDR1 SGDLS, CDR2 YYNGEE. V dropped 1 base and J dropped 0 bases, with 20 bases sitting between them. The CDR3 runs to 19 residues. The CDR3 loop reads CASSVSTGPVFYSNQPQHF. Written as DNA, the CDR3 is TGTGCCAGCAGCGTATCGACAGGCCCGGTGTTTTATAGCAATCAGCCCCAGCATTTT.